This is a list of T cell receptor beta chains from one sample in a study of memory CD4+ T cells and cytomegalovirus serostatus. TCRdb's table, derived via immunoSEQ multiplex PCR, lists solely in-frame clones and lacks some. The table records about 56,000 clones, 82% of them present only once. The sequenced material came from memory CD4+ T cells from blood. These receptors were taken from an adult in good health and CMV-seronegative. Both conserved end residues are part of each CDR3. D genes are given only for firm matches. Only some rows state a clone size, as once, few, many or a class for expanded clones.

D gene: TRBD1
clone size: -
J gene: TRBJ1-1
V gene: TRBV7-9
CDR3 length: 15
CDR3 protein: CASSLDRAVDTEAFF
CDR3 DNA: TGTGCCAGCAGCCTCGACAGGGCCGTAGACACTGAAGCTTTCTTT

D gene: TRBD1
clone size: -
J gene: TRBJ1-2
V gene: TRBV7-3
CDR3 length: 13
CDR3 protein: CASSQGQGRGYTF
CDR3 DNA: TGTGCCAGCAGCCAGGGACAGGGGCGCGGCTACACCTTC

D gene: -
clone size: few
J gene: TRBJ2-1
V gene: TRBV19
CDR3 length: 13
CDR3 protein: CASSTRRGNEQFF
CDR3 DNA: TGTGCCAGTAGTACCCGGAGGGGCAATGAGCAGTTCTTC

D gene: -
clone size: -
J gene: TRBJ1-4
V gene: TRBV5-1
CDR3 length: 14
CDR3 protein: CASSLGQFNEKLFF
CDR3 DNA: TGCGCCAGCAGCTTAGGACAGTTTAATGAAAAACTGTTTTTT

D gene: TRBD2
clone size: -
J gene: TRBJ2-7
V gene: TRBV10-3
CDR3 length: 15
CDR3 protein: CAISESEGGKHEQYF
CDR3 DNA: TGTGCCATCAGTGAGTCCGAGGGAGGGAAGCACGAGCAGTACTTC

D gene: -
clone size: -
J gene: TRBJ1-5
V gene: TRBV6-6
CDR3 length: 13
CDR3 protein: CASSGYWDQPQHF
CDR3 DNA: TGTGCCAGCAGTGGCTATTGGGATCAGCCCCAGCATTTT

D gene: TRBD2
clone size: -
J gene: TRBJ2-3
V gene: TRBV30
CDR3 length: 14
CDR3 protein: CAWSRTSGALSQYF
CDR3 DNA: TGTGCCTGGAGTCGGACTAGCGGGGCCCTTTCGCAGTATTTT

D gene: -
clone size: -
J gene: TRBJ1-6
V gene: TRBV27
CDR3 length: 15
CDR3 protein: CATKTDTSYNSPLHF
CDR3 DNA: TGTGCCACCAAGACAGACACCTCCTATAATTCACCCCTCCACTTT

D gene: -
clone size: -
J gene: TRBJ2-5
V gene: TRBV4-3
CDR3 length: 14
CDR3 protein: CASSQSLGVETQYF
CDR3 DNA: TGCGCCAGCAGCCAATCCTTGGGTGTGGAGACCCAGTACTTC

D gene: -
clone size: -
J gene: TRBJ1-3
V gene: TRBV10-3
CDR3 length: 14
CDR3 protein: CAITAGPGENTIYF
CDR3 DNA: TGTGCCATCACCGCGGGACCTGGGGAAAACACCATATATTTT

D gene: -
clone size: -
J gene: TRBJ2-5
V gene: TRBV6-1
CDR3 length: 13
CDR3 protein: CASSEEAQETQYF
CDR3 DNA: TGTGCCAGCAGTGAAGAGGCCCAAGAGACCCAGTACTTC

D gene: -
clone size: few
J gene: TRBJ1-1
V gene: TRBV30
CDR3 length: 14
CDR3 protein: CAWRAAGRNTEAFF
CDR3 DNA: TGTGCCTGGAGGGCAGCAGGCAGGAACACTGAAGCTTTCTTT

D gene: -
clone size: -
J gene: TRBJ1-5
V gene: TRBV6-5
CDR3 length: 15
CDR3 protein: CASSPLRDYDQPQHF
CDR3 DNA: TGTGCCAGCAGCCCTCTCCGGGACTATGATCAGCCCCAGCATTTT

D gene: -
clone size: -
J gene: TRBJ2-7
V gene: TRBV11-3
CDR3 length: 13
CDR3 protein: CASSFSSSYEQYF
CDR3 DNA: TGTGCCAGCAGCTTCTCCAGCTCCTACGAGCAGTACTTC

D gene: -
clone size: -
J gene: TRBJ1-1
V gene: TRBV7-2
CDR3 length: 14
CDR3 protein: CASSLVGKGTEAFF
CDR3 DNA: TGTGCCAGCAGCTTAGTAGGGAAAGGAACTGAAGCTTTCTTT

D gene: -
clone size: -
J gene: TRBJ1-5
V gene: TRBV5-6
CDR3 length: 12
CDR3 protein: CASSKRTGFQHF
CDR3 DNA: TGTGCCAGCAGCAAGCGGACGGGATTCCAGCATTTT

D gene: -
clone size: -
J gene: TRBJ1-5
V gene: TRBV7-2
CDR3 length: 15
CDR3 protein: CASSLGREGNQPQHF
CDR3 DNA: TGTGCCAGCAGCTTAGGGAGGGAGGGCAATCAGCCCCAGCATTTT